This T cell receptor (beta chain) emerged from a study of blood T cells in healthy people across ages. Overall study results and limits: It was held that the diversity estimates obtained from one million T cells were underestimates. Per million T cells, TCR beta diversity dropped about linearly as age rose.

It was with a sample-barcoded 5' primer and a J-beta primer mix that a second PCR of roughly 6 to 12 cycles was run. TCRdb analysed the 5' RACE reads with MiXCR anew, one entry per CDR3 protein. Counted here are about 1.8 million distinct CDR3 sequences, less than 50% occurring once; the ten biggest clones make up around 2.1%. Note on this clonotype: Its antigen is as yet unknown.

Trimming stripped 8 bases from V and 11 bases from J, with 16 bases between. Germline lookup yields CDR1 SGHVS and CDR2 FQNEAQ. The CDR3 runs 12 residues. The TCR sequence derives from a woman in her 40s in good health. The rearrangement joins TRBV7-8 to TRBJ2-1, with D possibly matching TRBD1 (6 bases). Material: blood. The CDR3 protein is CASGSVGAQQFF. The CDR3 region has the DNA TGTGCCAGCGGAAGTGTGGGGGCCCAGCAGTTCTTC.